This record looks at one TCR beta chain sequence and its context. What it binds is unknown. The CDR3 is 15 residues long. CDR1 SGHNT and CDR2 YYREEE come from the germline V gene (reference sequence). Germline trimming cut 2 bases from V and 2 bases from J; bases unmatched to any gene: 7. The data belong to a study of T cells in narcolepsy. Study outcomes and limitations: Reportedly, autoreactive clonotypes were serially detected in patients' blood but not controls'. Autoreactive HCRT-specific and TRIB2-specific clonotypes were marked in same-patient CSF-versus-blood CD4+ comparisons.

Sequenced by immunoSEQ multiplex PCR; TCRdb stores in-frame clones only, minus some. The data show under 3,500 clones, 62% seen once. The origin of this receptor is a human donor with narcolepsy. V gene TRBV5-4 combines with J gene TRBJ2-7, with 7 bases identical to TRBD2. The sequenced material came from CD45RA- memory CD8+ T cells from PBMCs. The CDR3 nucleotides read TGTGCCAGCAGCTTTCCGAAGCGGGGACCCTACGAGCAGTACTTC. This gives the protein CASSFPKRGPYEQYF.